The T cell receptor (beta chain) under discussion was sequenced for a study of low-dose radiotherapy and immunotherapy resistance in tumors. Study summary: Study patients were administered oral aspirin at 300 mg daily for four cycles from cycle 1 day 1.

The CDR3 has 15 amino acids. Trimming stripped 1 base from V and 4 bases from J, with 12 bases between. CDR1 is SGHNT and CDR2 is YYREEE in the germline V gene (reference sequence). Time point of the sample: before trial treatment. The donors, trial participants, received nivolumab, ipilimumab, aspirin, low-dose cyclophosphamide and low-dose radiotherapy. Eligibility was restricted to patients presenting with advanced solid tumors that lacked tumor-infiltrating lymphocytes. cDNA synthesis used a TRAV/TRBV-specific primer set for both chains. A constant-region primer paired with the V-primer adapter amplified TCRs over about 19 PCR cycles. Each CDR3 protein is one row after TCRdb ran MiXCR on the reads. The sample lists tens of thousands of distinct CDR3 sequences; approximately 26% were seen once.

V and J are TRBV5-4 and TRBJ2-1, with D possibly TRBD2 on 6 matching bases. This specimen consisted of PBMCs, obtained before treatment. The sequence was collected from a male donor with prostate cancer. CDR3 sequence (DNA): TGTGCCAGCAGCTTGAGGAGCGGGTTGTACAATGAGCAGTTCTTC. Encoded protein: CASSLRSGLYNEQFF.